This T cell receptor (beta chain) came from a study of T cell changes during pregnancy in multiple sclerosis. The CDR3 consists of 14 residues. Germline V lookup: CDR1 MNHNY, CDR2 SVGAGI (reference sequence). With 0 bases removed from V and 8 bases from J, the gap between germline ends came to 10 bases. The method was immunoSEQ multiplex PCR; TCRdb's version includes in-frame clones alone and lacks a portion of them. The sample lists tens of thousands of clones, approximately 95% seen once, with around 0.91% in the top ten. The source of this sequence is a female donor in good health, enrolled as a control in a pregnancy study. The J gene is TRBJ1-4, the V gene TRBV6-6; a possible D gene is TRBD1 (5 bases). The sequences come from peripheral blood, collected in the second trimester of pregnancy. The DNA for the CDR3 is TGTGCCAGCAGTTACTCTCGGGGGGTGGAAAAACTGTTTTTT. This encodes CASSYSRGVEKLFF.